The following is a TCR beta chain sequence with its context. Libraries were prepared by immunoSEQ multiplex PCR; TCRdb keeps only in-frame clonotypes and omits some of them. The sample shows some 67,000 clones, less than 95% of them seen only once. This CDR3 has 15 amino acids. Between the trimmed V and J ends, which lost 7 bases and 3 bases, there was a span of 16 bases. Germline values: CDR1 MNHEY, CDR2 SVGAGI. These data originate in a study of blood T cell repertoires in COVID-19. The J gene is TRBJ1-5, the V gene TRBV6-5; D gene uncertain. This clonotype was sampled from a woman younger than 35 with acute or convalescent COVID-19. The sequenced sample was peripheral blood. CDR3 DNA: TGTGCCAGCATCTCGTCCCCCGGGGTCAATCAGCCCCAGCATTTT. It codes for CASISSPGVNQPQHF.